This T cell receptor (beta chain) was sequenced for a study of PD-1 blockade in classical Hodgkin lymphoma. Brentuximab vedotin exposure varied among the patients, all of whom had relapsed after autologous stem cell transplantation. CD8+ T cell isolation from thawed PBMCs was performed by magnetic negative selection. Clones were sequenced by immunoSEQ multiplex PCR, and TCRdb holds only the in-frame ones, with some missing. Among over 25,000 clones listed, almost 90% were seen once. This clone has just one count. With 1 base removed from V and 3 bases from J, the gap between germline ends came to 15 bases. CDR1 is ENHRY, CDR2 SYGVKD, per germline. CDR3 size: 17 residues.

The receptor's source is a human donor with classical Hodgkin lymphoma. The J gene is TRBJ2-2, the V gene TRBV10-3; D possibly matches TRBD1 or TRBD2 (5 bases each). The source material was CD8+ T cells from blood, sampled at baseline. In nucleotides, the CDR3 is TGTGCCATCAGTGAGTTGGGGGACGCGCGGTACACCGGGGAGCTGTTTTTT. Translating it yields CAISELGDARYTGELFF.